This T cell receptor (beta chain) is drawn from a study of blood T cell repertoires in COVID-19. At the level of the study: PBMCs, B-cell-depleted T cells, or T cells were the source of the cDNA or gDNA that made up the material.

Sequencing was performed with immunoSEQ multiplex PCR; in TCRdb, only in-frame clones are kept and a portion is missing. The table lists 45,000 to 65,000 clones, around 86% of them singletons. Germline assignment: CDR1 SGHTA and CDR2 FQGNSA. This CDR3 has 15 amino acids. V was cut by 0 bases and J by 2 bases, with 11 bases left in between. The gene calls are TRBV7-2 and TRBJ2-7; TRBD2 is a possible D gene (7 bases). Sequenced input: peripheral blood. This clonotype was obtained from a man aged 45 to 65 with active COVID-19. CDR3 DNA sequence: TGTGCCAGCAGCTTAGCGAAGGGGGGGACCTACGAGCAGTACTTC. As protein: CASSLAKGGTYEQYF.